This TCR beta chain was retrieved from a study of T-cell memory formation after mild COVID-19 (dated by TCRdb to the early 2020s). A note on the overall study: TCR sequence clusters from the two donors were found to be largely donor specific. Longitudinal TCRalpha and TCRbeta repertoire sequencing tracked T-cell clones expanding and contracting after mild COVID-19 in a couple of donors. Two young, previously healthy adult volunteers made up the cohort, one male and one female. Broader findings and caveats from the paper: SARS-CoV-2 specificity was not confirmed for the second-wave clones peaking on day 37. Some responding clones were found in pre-infection memory, which suggests that pre-existing cross-reactive memory T cells took part in the SARS-CoV-2 response. Clones contracting from day 15 to 85 had balanced CD4/CD8 phenotypes, while a second wave expanding from day 15 to 37 was biased towards CD4+. Contracting CD4+ clones appeared mostly in the CM and EM memory subsets, whereas CD8+ clones were enriched in EMRA. The study covered only a couple of mild cases, and larger cohorts including severe cases with pre-infection samples were considered necessary.

Sequencing used an Illumina NovaSeq 6000. TCRalpha and TCRbeta cDNA libraries were built by 5'RACE with constant-segment primers, adding sample barcodes and unique molecular identifiers. RNA was extracted from every sample with Trizol reagent. Libraries were amplified in two PCR steps, with a second sample barcode and Illumina TruSeq adapters added in the second step. The libraries were sequenced on an Illumina NovaSeq using 2 x 150 bp paired-end reads. Turning to the authors' computational methods: With migec v1.2.7, reads were demultiplexed and then collapsed into UMI-guided consensus sequences. With mixcr v2.1.11, UMI consensuses were aligned to TRA and TRB V and J templates and assembled into clonotypes. A clonotype was counted as expanded or contracted only if both edgeR and NoisET called the change significant, with noise models trained on biological replicates. For edgeR calls, a false discovery rate-adjusted p below 0.01 and a log2 fold-change threshold of 1 were applied. As an exploratory analysis of dynamics, PCA with hierarchical clustering was applied to max-normalized trajectories of the 1000 most abundant clonotypes. Separately sequenced CD4+ and CD8+ repertoires were used to assign a CD4 or CD8 phenotype to each responding clone. The public sequencing data were trimmed at Q25 with fastp and processed into clonotypes with MiXCR by TCRdb, which kept only in-frame beta chains. Rows are combined by CDR3 protein, so each entry shows the most common genes and DNA. It is TCRdb's table, rather than the study itself, that gives the V and J calls and clone size. In this sample the table shows about 260,000 distinct CDR3 sequences, 16% of which occur a single time. The ten biggest clones cover 20% to 25% of the sample.

This clonotype appeared a few times. Its antigen has not been determined. No quality values exist for individual bases; no much larger clone is one base distant. Ficoll-Paque density gradient centrifugation was used to isolate PBMCs. The V end loses 5 bases and the J end loses 3 bases, and a stretch of 12 bases separates them. Counted from cysteine to phenylalanine, this CDR3 has 14 amino acids. The entry retains the CDR3 DNA only, 42 bases that are in frame from base 1. According to the germline V gene (reference sequence), CDR1 reads MNHNY and CDR2 reads SVGAGI. The chain is made from TRBV6-6 and TRBJ2-3, with the D segment possibly TRBD1 or TRBD2, each aligning over 5 bases. This clonotype was sampled from a man aged 18-30 years who had mild COVID-19 (a few samples of this study predate the infection). The sample titles of this study are shuffled in the database, so cell type and time point are left out; the donor was told from shared clones. Sequencing input: PBMCs or a T cell subset sorted from them (not recorded which). The CDR3 is CASSGDQQTDTQYF. In nucleotides, the sequence is TGTGCCAGCAGTGGGGACCAGCAAACAGATACGCAGTATTTT.